This T cell receptor (beta chain) was found in a study of T cells in localized non-small cell lung cancer. This clone was seen a few times. The table came from immunoSEQ multiplex PCR; TCRdb's copy has only in-frame clones and leaves some out. The table has about 2,700 clones, around 31% seen once. The starting material was normal lung tissue next to the tumor, obtained before any cancer treatment. The sequence derives from a man aged 40 to 75 with stage I lung adenocarcinoma.

Written as DNA, the CDR3 is TGTGCCAGCAGTTTTACAACCTACGAGCAGTACTTC. Translation: CASSFTTYEQYF. This chain uses TRBV27 with TRBJ2-7; D is unresolved. CDR3 length: 12 residues. Trimming took off 3 bases at V and 2 bases at J, with 5 bases between the two ends. Germline assignment: CDR1 MNHEY and CDR2 SMNVEV (reference sequence).